The subject of this entry is one T cell receptor (beta chain). The sample originates from a study of CD8 T cells in Susac syndrome. Reverse transcription used about 0.45 to 1 ug RNA and random hexamers. MiXCR, applied by TCRdb to the immunoSEQ multiplex PCR reads, yields one record per CDR3 protein. This repertoire shows 150,000 to 250,000 distinct CDR3 sequences, 90% to 95% found once; its top ten account for 0.093%. Germline CDR1 reads DFQATT; CDR2 reads SNEGSKA (reference sequence). The CDR3 has 14 amino acids. Trimming took 5 bases from V and 4 from J; bases not matched to a gene: 6. Sequenced: CD4+ T cells from PBMCs. The V gene is TRBV20-1, the J gene TRBJ1-1; 11 bases fit TRBD1. This TCR came from a human donor with multiple sclerosis. CDR3 coding DNA: TGCAGTGCTTGGACAGGGGGCGCGGGCACTGAAGCTTTCTTT. It translates to CSAWTGGAGTEAFF.